These T cell receptor beta chains were read from a single sample in a study of neurological immune-mediated disorders. From the 5' RACE reads, TCRdb called clonotypes with MiXCR, one entry per CDR3 protein. The data hold some 38,000 distinct CDR3 sequences, with 11% observed a single time. The sample taken for sequencing was PBMCs. Receptors were obtained from a man in his 60s with HTLV-1-associated myelopathy (HAM/TSP). CDR3s include the opening cysteine and the closing phenylalanine or tryptophan. D genes are given only for firm matches. The listing skips clone size in some rows; elsewhere it reads once, few, many or a size class.

J,V,length,size,D,CDR3,DNA
TRBJ1-3,TRBV9,15,once,-,CASSVDQTAGNTIYF,TGTGCCAGCAGCGTAGATCAGACAGCTGGAAACACCATATATTTT
TRBJ2-7,TRBV29-1,14,many,-,CSVKGVDNSYEQYF,TGCAGCGTTAAAGGTGTGGACAACTCCTACGAGCAGTACTTC
TRBJ2-1,TRBV6-1,18,many,TRBD2,CASSEFSGTSGRANEQFF,TGTGCCAGCAGTGAATTCTCCGGGACTAGCGGGAGGGCCAATGAGCAGTTCTTC
TRBJ2-7,TRBV5-1,15,many,TRBD1,CASSWGDRAAYEQYF,TGCGCCAGCAGCTGGGGGGACAGGGCCGCCTACGAGCAGTACTTC
TRBJ2-7,TRBV3-1,13,many,-,CASSQRGLHEQYF,TGTGCCAGCAGCCAAAGGGGCCTCCACGAGCAGTACTTC
TRBJ2-7,TRBV6-5,13,many,TRBD2,CASRVAGAYEQYF,TGTGCCAGCAGAGTAGCGGGAGCCTACGAGCAGTACTTC
TRBJ1-5,TRBV27,14,many,TRBD1,CASSTGGFGQPQHF,TGTGCCAGCAGTACAGGGGGCTTCGGACAGCCCCAGCATTTT
TRBJ2-7,TRBV20-1,17,-,TRBD1,CSARDIDRGSVSYEQYF,TGCAGTGCTAGAGATATTGACAGGGGCTCCGTCTCCTACGAGCAGTACTTC
TRBJ2-5,TRBV5-1,13,many,-,CASSASLLETQYF,TGCGCCAGCAGCGCTAGCTTACTGGAGACCCAGTACTTC
TRBJ1-5,TRBV9,13,-,-,CASPDLGNQPQHF,TGTGCCAGCCCAGACCTCGGGAATCAGCCCCAGCATTTT
TRBJ2-1,TRBV7-3,16,many,TRBD2,CASSLDSSGPYNEQFF,TGTGCCAGCAGCCTTGATAGTAGCGGGCCTTACAATGAGCAGTTCTTC
TRBJ2-7,TRBV7-9,15,many,TRBD1,CASSPEDRGLYEQYF,TGTGCCAGCAGCCCAGAGGACAGGGGGCTCTACGAGCAGTACTTC
TRBJ2-3,TRBV27,14,many,TRBD2,CASRRGGQTDTQYF,TGTGCCAGCAGGAGGGGAGGGCAGACAGATACGCAGTATTTT
TRBJ1-2,TRBV20-1,14,-,TRBD1,CSASPGTGSGGYTF,TGCAGTGCTAGTCCCGGGACAGGGTCTGGGGGCTACACCTTC
TRBJ2-1,TRBV5-1,17,many,TRBD2,CASSLARISGTYNEQFF,TGCGCCAGCAGCTTGGCTCGGATTAGCGGGACCTACAATGAGCAGTTCTTC
TRBJ2-7,TRBV20-1,14,many,TRBD2,CSARGLAGGYEQYF,TGCAGTGCTAGAGGATTAGCGGGGGGCTACGAGCAGTACTTC
TRBJ2-2,TRBV7-2,14,-,-,CANSLGPWTGELFF,TGTGCCAACAGCTTAGGCCCCTGGACCGGGGAGCTGTTTTTT
TRBJ2-1,TRBV5-1,17,many,-,CASSTGGTGAAYNEQFF,TGCGCCAGCAGTACCGGCGGCACGGGAGCCGCCTACAATGAGCAGTTCTTC
TRBJ2-1,TRBV3-1,15,many,-,CASSQFGSSYNEQFF,TGTGCCAGCAGCCAATTCGGGAGCTCCTACAATGAGCAGTTCTTC
TRBJ1-1,TRBV10-3,15,many,-,CAISESGKEGTEAFF,TGTGCCATCAGTGAGTCGGGGAAAGAGGGGACTGAAGCTTTCTTT
TRBJ2-7,TRBV15,15,-,TRBD2,CATSRELAGAYEQYF,TGTGCCACCAGCAGAGAGCTAGCGGGGGCCTACGAGCAGTACTTC
TRBJ2-7,TRBV5-1,16,few,-,CASSSKDSGMSYEQYF,TGCGCCAGCAGCTCAAAGGACAGCGGAATGTCCTACGAGCAGTACTTC
TRBJ2-7,TRBV7-9,14,many,-,CASSLETVSYEQYF,TGTGCCAGCAGCTTAGAGACGGTCTCCTACGAGCAGTACTTC
TRBJ2-1,TRBV5-1,13,many,TRBD2,CASSLSGSLEQFF,TGCGCCAGCAGCTTAAGCGGGAGCCTGGAGCAGTTCTTC
TRBJ1-2,TRBV5-1,15,many,-,CASSLAGDGGDGYTF,TGCGCCAGCAGCTTGGCAGGGGACGGAGGAGATGGCTACACCTTC
TRBJ2-1,TRBV11-2,17,many,TRBD2,CASSPSLGTSGRAEQFF,TGTGCCAGCAGCCCCTCTTTGGGGACTAGCGGGAGGGCTGAGCAGTTCTTC
TRBJ1-5,TRBV27,17,many,-,CASSPLGPPYSNQPQHF,TGTGCCAGCAGCCCCTTGGGCCCCCCTTATAGCAATCAGCCCCAGCATTTT
TRBJ2-6,TRBV24-1,14,many,-,CATSLSSGANVLTF,TGTGCCACCAGCCTTTCCTCTGGGGCCAACGTCCTGACTTTC
TRBJ2-7,TRBV5-1,15,-,TRBD1,CASSIAPGQGYEQYF,TGCGCAAGCAGCATTGCCCCGGGACAGGGCTACGAGCAGTACTTC
TRBJ2-7,TRBV7-2,20,-,TRBD2,CASSSTGYPRPGEGLYEQYF,TGTGCCAGCAGTTCCACCGGCTACCCCCGTCCGGGGGAGGGCCTCTACGAGCAGTACTTC
TRBJ1-6,TRBV5-1,15,many,TRBD1,CASSLSRTGNSPLHF,TGCGCCAGCAGCTTGTCCCGGACAGGGAATTCACCCCTCCACTTT
TRBJ2-2,TRBV5-1,13,many,-,CASSEANTGELFF,TGCGCCAGCAGTGAGGCTAACACCGGGGAGCTGTTTTTT
TRBJ1-6,TRBV5-1,17,many,-,CASSLAGSSSYNSPLHF,TGCGCCAGCAGCTTAGCAGGGTCGAGCTCCTATAATTCACCCCTCCACTTT
TRBJ1-6,TRBV4-2,16,many,TRBD1,CASSQPTGGSNSPLHF,TGTGCCAGCAGCCAACCGACAGGGGGAAGCAATTCACCCCTCCACTTT
TRBJ2-7,TRBV7-8,14,medium-sized,-,CASSLMDSAYEQYF,TGTGCCAGCAGCTTAATGGACAGTGCCTACGAGCAGTACTTC
TRBJ2-3,TRBV2,14,many,-,CASRLEAFADTQYF,TGTGCCAGCAGATTAGAGGCTTTCGCAGATACGCAGTATTTT
TRBJ2-3,TRBV7-9,13,-,-,CASSPDRSDTQSF,TGTGCCAGCAGCCCCGACAGGTCCGATACGCAGTCTTTT
TRBJ2-3,TRBV27,17,many,-,CASSLLDTNYSPDTQYF,TGTGCCAGCAGTTTACTGGATACCAACTATAGCCCAGATACGCAGTATTTT
TRBJ1-3,TRBV20-1,16,-,-,CSAKDSWLNSGNTIYF,TGCAGTGCCAAAGATTCATGGCTCAACTCTGGAAACACCATATATTTT
TRBJ2-1,TRBV6-5,17,many,TRBD2,CASSPRGRARSYNEQFF,TGTGCCAGCAGTCCCCGCGGGAGGGCCCGATCCTACAATGAGCAGTTCTTC
TRBJ2-3,TRBV12-3/TRBV12-4,17,many,-,CASSFSLGGTSTDTQYF,TGTGCCAGCAGTTTTTCGTTGGGGGGTACTAGCACAGATACGCAGTATTTT
TRBJ2-7,TRBV7-8,16,many,-,CASSLLFTGLPYEQYF,TGTGCCAGCAGCTTATTATTTACAGGTTTGCCCTACGAGCAGTACTTC
TRBJ2-1,TRBV12-3/TRBV12-4,15,many,TRBD2,CASRGGAVSVNEQFF,TGTGCCAGCCGGGGGGGAGCGGTGAGTGTAAATGAGCAGTTCTTC
TRBJ2-3,TRBV6-1,12,many,-,CASTFTADTQYF,TGTGCCAGCACATTTACGGCAGATACGCAGTATTTT
TRBJ1-6,TRBV28,15,many,TRBD1,CASSSRDRRNSPLHF,TGTGCCAGCAGCTCCAGGGACAGACGGAATTCACCCCTCCACTTT
TRBJ2-7,TRBV7-9,13,many,-,CASSSGRAYEQYF,TGTGCCAGCAGCTCCGGCAGAGCCTACGAGCAGTACTTC
TRBJ2-3,TRBV12-3/TRBV12-4,13,many,TRBD2,CATRRGGSDTQYF,TGTGCCACCCGGCGAGGCGGGAGTGATACGCAGTATTTT
TRBJ1-2,TRBV28,15,many,-,CASSWDPGGVRGYTF,TGTGCCAGCAGTTGGGACCCGGGCGGGGTCCGTGGCTACACCTTC
TRBJ1-4,TRBV5-5,14,many,-,CASSFGSRNEKLFF,TGTGCCAGCAGCTTCGGCAGCAGGAATGAAAAACTGTTTTTT
TRBJ2-3,TRBV7-9,14,many,-,CASSWTSSTDTQYF,TGTGCCAGCAGCTGGACATCTAGCACAGATACGCAGTATTTT
TRBJ2-1,TRBV7-2,17,many,-,CASSSKGGGNSYNEQFF,TGTGCCAGCAGCTCGAAGGGGGGCGGAAATTCCTACAATGAGCAGTTCTTC
TRBJ2-7,TRBV7-9,15,many,TRBD1,CASSLGTGADYEQYF,TGTGCCAGCAGCTTAGGGACAGGGGCAGACTACGAGCAGTACTTC
TRBJ2-5,TRBV4-1,13,many,TRBD1,CASSRGQQETQYF,TGCGCCAGCAGCCGGGGACAGCAAGAGACCCAGTACTTC
TRBJ2-2,TRBV2,15,many,-,CASSRQATNTGELFF,TGTGCCAGCAGCCGGCAAGCGACTAACACCGGGGAGCTGTTTTTT
TRBJ2-1,TRBV7-3,14,-,-,CASSQGIAPCEQFF,TGTGCCAGCAGCCAAGGGATTGCGCCCTGTGAGCAGTTCTTC